The 8 T cell receptor beta chains below come from one sample, sequenced in a study of blood T cells in healthy people across ages. The authors ran a second PCR of about 7 to 11 cycles using a sample-barcoded 5' primer and a J-beta primer mix. From the 5' RACE reads, TCRdb called clonotypes with MiXCR, one entry per CDR3 protein. The sample carries around 650,000 distinct CDR3 sequences, about 32% recorded once. Sequenced: blood. These receptors were taken from a woman of 80 years or more in good health.

The chain recombines TRBV30 with TRBJ2-7, with D unclear. This CDR3 is built from 13 residues. Trimming took 2 bases from V and 1 from J, leaving 9 bases between them. Germline loops: CDR1 GTSNPN, CDR2 SVGIG (reference sequence). CDR3 in DNA: TGTGCCTGGAGTCATAAGACTTCCTACGAGCAGTACTTC. Translated: CAWSHKTSYEQYF. The full variable domain, rest sourced from reference TRBV30 and TRBJ2-7, is SQTIHQWPATLVQPVGSPLSLECTVEGTSNPNLYWYRQAAGRGLQLLFYSVGIGQISSEVPQNLSASRPQDRQFILSSKKLLLSDSGFYLCAWSHKTSYEQYFGPGTRLTVT.

Concerning this clonotype: A much larger clone sits a single nucleotide away, making a read error possible. This rearrangement joins TRBV20-1 to TRBJ2-1; no firm D call. In germline, CDR1 is DFQATT, CDR2 SNEGSKA (reference sequence). The CDR3 loop spans 11 amino acids. V gave up 6 bases and J gave up 9 bases, with 12 bases separating them. Written as DNA, the CDR3 is TGCAGTGCCACATGGGTTTCTGAGCAGTTCTTC. This sequence encodes CSATWVSEQFF.

The sample holds many counts of this clonotype. The chain uses TRBV12-3 or TRBV12-4 and TRBJ2-7; TRBD1 matches at 9 bases. This CDR3 has 15 residues. The ends lost 5 bases at V and 5 bases at J; junction bases unmatched: 10. The CDR3 coding sequence is TGTGCCAGCAGTCGAAAGGGACAGGGATTCCACGAGCAGTACTTC. Protein product: CASSRKGQGFHEQYF.

V and J are TRBV4-1 and TRBJ2-3; D may be TRBD2 (6 bases). V lost 1 base and J lost 2, with 13 bases in between. CDR1 and CDR2 (germline): MGHRA, YSYEKL. CDR3 length: 16 amino acids. CDR3 nucleotides: TGCGCCAGCAGCCAAGTCCTTAGCGGCATCACAGATACGCAGTATTTT. Translation gives CASSQVLSGITDTQYF.

This clonotype came up many times. The V call is TRBV29-1, the J call TRBJ1-5, with D possibly matching TRBD1 (5 bases). The CDR3 has 12 residues. Trimming left V 6 bases short and J 3 bases short, with 9 bases between. Germline V CDR1 and CDR2: SQVTM, ANQGSEA. The CDR3 DNA sequence: TGCAGCGTCGGACATTCCAATCAGCCCCAGCATTTT. Residues: CSVGHSNQPQHF.

Only a few counts were recorded for this clonotype. A read error may explain this, as a much larger clone is one base away. The chain carries TRBV6-2 or TRBV6-3 and TRBJ2-1; 11 bases fit TRBD2. The germline CDR1 and CDR2 sequences are MNHEY and SVGEGT. This CDR3 is built from 15 residues. Trimming cost V 5 bases and J 6 bases; bases outside gene matches: 6. Here the CDR3 reads CASSHPGLAANEQFF. As DNA, the CDR3 is TGTGCCAGCAGTCATCCGGGACTAGCGGCCAATGAGCAGTTCTTC.

Comments on this clonotype: A junction end diverges from the germline sequence, so it may reflect a read error. The chain links TRBV13 to TRBJ2-2, with 9 bases fitting TRBD1. The CDR3 sequence is 17 residues long. The V gene's germline CDR1 is PRHDT and CDR2 FYEKMQ (reference sequence). Here the CDR3 DNA reads TGTGCCAGCAGCTTTCCCCCCGGGACAGGGAACACCGGGGAGCGGTTTTTT. This gives the protein CASSFPPGTGNTGERFF.

The rearrangement links TRBV19 to TRBJ2-1; 9 nucleotides line up with TRBD2. The CDR3 runs 17 residues. Germline CDR1 reads LNHDA; CDR2 reads SQIVND (reference sequence). J was trimmed by 4 bases and V by 0 bases; bases with no gene match: 7. CDR3 bases: TGTGCCAGTAGTATAGATAGGGCTAGCGGGACGTACAATGAGCAGTTCTTC. It is translated as CASSIDRASGTYNEQFF.